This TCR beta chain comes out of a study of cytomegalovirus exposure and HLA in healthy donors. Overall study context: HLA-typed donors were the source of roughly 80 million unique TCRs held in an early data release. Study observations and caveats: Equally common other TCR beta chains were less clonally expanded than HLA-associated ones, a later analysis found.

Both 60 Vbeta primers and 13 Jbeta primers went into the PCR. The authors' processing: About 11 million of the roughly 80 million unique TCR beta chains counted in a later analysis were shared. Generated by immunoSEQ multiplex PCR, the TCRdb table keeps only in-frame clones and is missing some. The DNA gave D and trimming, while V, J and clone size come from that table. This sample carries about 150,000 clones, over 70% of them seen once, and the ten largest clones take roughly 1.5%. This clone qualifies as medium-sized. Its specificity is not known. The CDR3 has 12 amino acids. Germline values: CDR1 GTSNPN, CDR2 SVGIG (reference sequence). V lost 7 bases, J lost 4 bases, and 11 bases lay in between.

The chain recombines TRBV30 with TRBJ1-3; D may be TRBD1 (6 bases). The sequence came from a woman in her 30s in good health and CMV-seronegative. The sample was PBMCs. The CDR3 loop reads CAYAGGGNTIYF. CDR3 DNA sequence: TGTGCCTACGCGGGGGGCGGAAACACCATATATTTT.